These 4 T cell receptor beta chains were all obtained from the same sample, sequenced in a study of T cells in Graves' hyperthyroidism and ophthalmopathy. Amplified TCR beta CDR3 regions derived from RNA transcripts. HTBI primers drove first-round RT-PCR of the TCR CDR3. TCRdb used MiXCR to reprocess the multiplex PCR reads, holding one entry per CDR3 protein. This sample carries roughly 300,000 distinct CDR3 sequences, roughly 23% of them seen once, and the ten largest clones take around 50%. Sequences were obtained from blood. These receptors all come from a woman aged 45-60 years with Graves' hyperthyroidism.

This rearrangement joins TRBV20-1 to TRBJ2-3; 10 bases agree with TRBD2. The V gene's germline CDR1 is DFQATT and CDR2 SNEGSKA (reference sequence). The CDR3 is made up of 16 amino acids. Germline trimming cut 0 bases from V and 5 bases from J; bases unmatched to any gene: 8. CDR3 sequence: CSARDPSGSGRDTQYF. CDR3 DNA: TGCAGTGCTAGAGATCCTAGCGGGAGTGGACGAGATACGCAGTATTTT.

This clonotype was seen at least ten times. The chain joins TRBV6-1 to TRBJ2-4, with D possibly matching TRBD2 (5 bases). From germline, CDR1 is MNHNS and CDR2 SASEGT. The CDR3 is 14 amino acids. Trimming removed 10 bases from V and 3 bases from J, with 16 bases in between. The DNA for the CDR3 is TGTGCCACAACAAGAGGAGGAAACAAAAACATTCAGTACTTC. Residues: CATTRGGNKNIQYF.

This clonotype was seen at least ten times. The chain has TRBV7-2 and TRBJ2-3; 9 bases are shared with TRBD1. Germline CDR1 and CDR2: SGHTA and FQGNSA. The CDR3 extends over 16 amino acids. Unmatched junction bases numbered 8, after V lost 5 bases and J lost 2 bases. Here the CDR3 reads CASSTPGQGFTDTQYF. Written as DNA, the CDR3 is TGTGCCAGCAGCACTCCCGGACAGGGGTTCACAGATACGCAGTATTTT.

In DNA, the CDR3 is TGTGCCTGGGGCAAATGGGGCAGAGGGGCCAACGTCCTGACTTTC. Translating gives CAWGKWGRGANVLTF. This sequence joins TRBV30 and TRBJ2-6; weak D call: TRBD1 (5 bases). Looked up from germline, CDR1 is GTSNPN and CDR2 is SVGIG (reference sequence). Trimming cost V 5 bases and J 4 bases, with 15 bases left between them. The CDR3 runs 15 residues.